A single sample gave rise to the 26 T cell receptor beta chains below, sequenced in a study of CD8 T cells in ankylosing spondylitis. One entry per CDR3 protein results from TCRdb running MiXCR on the 5' RACE reads. The repertoire holds about 130,000 distinct CDR3 sequences, with around 6.6% as singletons. The sample comprised blood, either unsorted or a sorted T cell fraction (not recorded which). The receptors originated from a female donor with ankylosing spondylitis or in good health (not recorded which).

This clonotype was recorded at least ten times. The chain recombines TRBV7-6 with TRBJ2-1; 10 bases map to TRBD2. Germline assignment: CDR1 SGHVS and CDR2 FNYEAQ. Trimming at V came to 6 bases and at J to 4 bases, leaving 9 bases not matched to a gene. The CDR3 consists of 16 residues. CDR3 DNA sequence: TGTGCCAGCAGTCAAGAGGGGACTAGCGCATACAATGAGCAGTTCTTC. The encoded protein is CASSQEGTSAYNEQFF.

This clonotype was seen repeatedly, ten times or more. V usage is TRBV15 and J usage is TRBJ1-2; D ambiguous. Trimming cost V 0 bases and J 7 bases, with 15 bases left between them. This CDR3 is 15 amino acids long. CDR1 is LNHNV, CDR2 YYDKDF, per germline (reference sequence). The CDR3 DNA reads TGTGCCACCAGCAGAGATAGGGATCCCTTGAGTGGCTACACCTTC. This sequence encodes CATSRDRDPLSGYTF.

This clonotype was recorded many times. The chain links TRBV29-1 to TRBJ2-3; perhaps TRBD2 as D (6 bases). CDR1 is SQVTM, CDR2 ANQGSEA, per germline. This CDR3 has 11 residues. V was pared by 7 bases and J by 9 bases, with 14 bases between. The DNA for the CDR3 is TGCAGCGCCCGGCGGGAAATAACGCAGTATTTT. Translating gives CSARREITQYF.

This clonotype has ten or more counts. The V call is TRBV15, the J call TRBJ1-4; D gene uncertain. Germline CDR1 is LNHNV and CDR2 is YYDKDF (reference sequence). The V gene lost 7 bases and the J gene lost 10 bases, with 10 bases spanning the gap. This CDR3 is built from 11 residues. The CDR3 DNA reads TGTGCCACCACGGGTGGCAGAAAACTGTTTTTT. Its translation: CATTGGRKLFF.

This clonotype was seen ten or more times. This sequence joins TRBV29-1 and TRBJ1-1; 8 nucleotides agree with TRBD1. The ends lost 5 bases at V and 10 bases at J; junction bases unmatched: 9. Germline CDR1 is SQVTM and CDR2 is ANQGSEA. This CDR3 has 12 amino acids. The CDR3 loop is CSVFKEGQGAFF. The DNA of the CDR3 is TGCAGCGTTTTCAAGGAAGGACAGGGAGCTTTCTTT.

There are many counts of this clonotype. The chain carries TRBV18 and TRBJ2-1; 8 bases line up with TRBD2. Trimming at V came to 2 bases and at J to 9 bases, leaving 3 bases not matched to a gene. Germline V CDR1 and CDR2: KGHSH, LQKENI. The CDR3 has 13 amino acids. CDR3 amino acids: CASSPGTRGEQFF. The CDR3 region has the DNA TGTGCCAGCTCACCAGGGACTAGAGGTGAGCAGTTCTTC.

There are many counts of this clonotype. The chain uses TRBV12-3 or TRBV12-4 and TRBJ1-1, with 10 bases matching TRBD1. This CDR3 is 16 amino acids long. After removal of 0 bases from V and 6 bases from J, the junction contained 7 bases not matched to a gene. The CDR3 region is CASSLAGQGRLAEAFF. CDR3 sequence (DNA): TGTGCCAGCAGTTTAGCGGGACAGGGGCGGTTAGCTGAAGCTTTCTTT.

This clonotype was seen repeatedly, ten times or more. This rearrangement joins TRBV27 to TRBJ1-1; possible D gene TRBD1, 6 bases. Deletions cut 4 bases from V and 4 bases from J, with 13 bases between. The germline CDR1 and CDR2 sequences are MNHEY and SMNVEV (reference sequence). This CDR3 spans 14 amino acids. CDR3 amino acids: CASSYGQMSTEAFF. The CDR3 DNA reads as TGTGCCAGCAGTTACGGACAGATGAGCACTGAAGCTTTCTTT.

As to this clonotype: One end of the junction does not line up with germline, which may come from a read error. The V call is TRBV15, the J call TRBJ1-4, with D possibly matching TRBD1 (6 bases). CDR1 LNHNV and CDR2 YYDKDF come from the germline V gene (reference sequence). The CDR3 sequence is 15 residues long. CDR3 amino acids: CATSTTQGTNEKLLF. The CDR3 bases are TGTGCCACCAGCACTACACAGGGAACTAATGAAAAACTGCTTTTT.

This chain links TRBV20-1 with TRBJ1-6; the D gene is possibly TRBD1 (5 bases). This CDR3 has 17 amino acids. V was trimmed by 0 bases and J by 10 bases, leaving 22 bases between them. Germline CDR1 DFQATT, CDR2 SNEGSKA (reference sequence). The CDR3 DNA follows: TGCAGTGCTAGAGAGCCCAGGGCGTCGGTCGGGGGGTCACCCCTCCACTTT. This encodes CSAREPRASVGGSPLHF.

The chain carries TRBV7-2 and TRBJ2-7; tentative D call: TRBD1 (5 bases). Trimming cost V 8 bases and J 0 bases, with 11 bases left between them. From germline, CDR1 is SGHTA and CDR2 FQGNSA. CDR3 length: 13 residues. The CDR3 sequence: CASDDRYSYEQYF. In DNA, the CDR3 is TGTGCCAGCGATGACAGATACTCCTACGAGCAGTACTTC. The full variable domain, completed using reference TRBV7-2 and TRBJ2-7, is GAGVSQSPSNKVTEKGKDVELRCDPISGHTALYWYRQSLGQGLEFLIYFQGNSAPDKSGLPSDRFSAERTGGSVSTLTIQRTQQEDSAVYLCASDDRYSYEQYFGPGTRLTVT.

This clonotype was found many times. The chain employs TRBV20-1 and TRBJ2-3; 12 nucleotides line up with TRBD2. V shed 1 base, J shed 1 base, and the junction held 0 bases outside the gene matches. Germline V gene data show CDR1 as DFQATT and CDR2 as SNEGSKA (reference sequence). CDR3 length equals 15 residues. The CDR3 is CSARGTSGGTDTQYF. CDR3 DNA sequence: TGCAGTGCTAGAGGGACTAGCGGGGGCACAGATACGCAGTATTTT.

This clonotype came up many times. The gene calls are TRBV30 and TRBJ1-1; D gene ambiguous. The CDR3 consists of 13 residues. Trimming removed 5 bases at V and 4 bases at J, with 14 bases between. Germline V gene sequence: CDR1 GTSNPN, CDR2 SVGIG (reference sequence). The CDR3 spells CAWANIWGTEAFF. CDR3 DNA sequence: TGTGCCTGGGCGAATATTTGGGGCACTGAAGCTTTCTTT.

This clonotype was seen ten or more times. The chain carries TRBV7-2 and TRBJ1-2, with D possibly being TRBD1 (5 bases). With 5 bases removed from V and 12 bases from J, the gap between germline ends came to 22 bases. This CDR3 has 14 amino acids. Germline CDR1 reads SGHTA; CDR2 reads FQGNSA. CDR3 protein: CASSLDRLRGVDTF. The CDR3 DNA follows: TGTGCCAGCAGCCTGGACCGCCTCCGGGGGGTGGACACCTTC.

This clonotype was counted at least ten times. V usage is TRBV19 and J usage is TRBJ1-1; the D is unclear. CDR1 and CDR2 from the germline V gene are LNHDA and SQIVND (reference sequence). V was pared by 9 bases and J by 5 bases, with 10 bases between. The CDR3 loop spans 11 amino acids. CDR3 DNA sequence: TGTGCCAGCCGTACTAGGACTGAAGCTTTCTTT. Encoded protein: CASRTRTEAFF.

This clonotype has ten or more counts. The CDR3 nucleotides read TGCAGTGCTAGAGATCTGGGGACGCGAGCCTACGAGCAGTACTTC. Protein product: CSARDLGTRAYEQYF. V and J are TRBV20-1 and TRBJ2-7; D might be TRBD1 or TRBD2, each matching 5 bases. The ends were cut back, 0 bases at V and 2 bases at J, with 14 bases in the middle. From germline, CDR1 is DFQATT and CDR2 SNEGSKA (reference sequence). The CDR3 is 15 residues long.

This clonotype was seen repeatedly, ten times or more. The V call is TRBV29-1, the J call TRBJ1-2; 8 nucleotides align to TRBD1. This CDR3 region has 14 residues. V shed 3 bases, J shed 3 bases, and the junction held 6 bases outside the gene matches. Germline assignment: CDR1 SQVTM and CDR2 ANQGSEA. Here the CDR3 reads CSVDRTGTDYGYTF. CDR3 DNA sequence: TGCAGCGTTGACCGGACAGGGACGGACTATGGCTACACCTTC.

At least ten counts were recorded for this clonotype. The gene calls are TRBV19 and TRBJ1-5; D is uncertain. The V end was cut by 9 bases, the J end by 1 base, with 10 bases between. This CDR3 region has 13 residues. Germline V gene sequence: CDR1 LNHDA, CDR2 SQIVND (reference sequence). Here the CDR3 reads CASRTGSNQPQHF. The CDR3 DNA sequence: TGTGCCAGCCGGACGGGAAGCAATCAGCCCCAGCATTTT.

This clonotype occurred many times. The chain employs TRBV7-9 and TRBJ1-3; D uncertain. The CDR3 totals 13 residues. CDR1 and CDR2 (germline): SEHNR, FQNEAQ (reference sequence). Trimming cost V 1 base and J 6 bases, with 7 bases left between them. This chain's CDR3 is CASSLVDANTIYF. The CDR3 region has the DNA TGTGCCAGCAGCTTAGTGGACGCAAACACCATATATTTT.

The rearrangement joins TRBV18 to TRBJ2-2, with 7 bases lining up with TRBD1. V lost 5 bases and J lost 0; bases outside the gene matches: 3. The V gene's germline CDR1 is KGHSH and CDR2 LQKENI. The CDR3 totals 15 residues. CDR3 DNA: TGTGCCAGCTCAACCGGGACAGCGAACACCGGGGAGCTGTTTTTT. Translation: CASSTGTANTGELFF.

The table lists this clonotype with many counts. This chain connects TRBV7-2 to TRBJ1-5; D ambiguous. Germline-derived CDR1 and CDR2 are SGHTA and FQGNSA. The CDR3 loop spans 14 amino acids. Trimming took off 1 base at V and 7 bases at J, with 11 bases between the two ends. Written as DNA, the CDR3 is TGTGCCAGCAGCTTAGATGGAGGGTTACAGCCCCAGCATTTT. Residues: CASSLDGGLQPQHF.

Ten or more counts support this clonotype. V usage is TRBV7-2 and J usage is TRBJ1-6; D gene ambiguous. The V end was cut by 3 bases, the J end by 1 base, with 10 bases between. The CDR3 consists of 16 residues. CDR1 and CDR2 from the germline V gene are SGHTA and FQGNSA. The CDR3 sequence is CASSLGSGSYNSPLHF. The CDR3 DNA is TGTGCCAGCAGCTTGGGGTCGGGTTCCTATAATTCACCCCTCCACTTT.

The CDR3: CASTPQHAGNTIYF. In DNA form, the CDR3 reads TGTGCCAGTACCCCCCAGCACGCCGGAAACACCATATATTTT. This chain joins TRBV19 and TRBJ1-3; D is ambiguous. Trimming pared 7 bases from V and 4 bases from J, leaving 14 bases between. Germline V gene lookup returns CDR1 LNHDA and CDR2 SQIVND (reference sequence). The CDR3 has 14 amino acids.

Many counts were recorded for this clonotype. The rearrangement links TRBV5-1 to TRBJ2-2; the D gene is possibly TRBD2 (6 bases). Per the germline V gene, CDR1 is SGHRS and CDR2 is YFSETQ. The V gene lost 0 bases and the J gene lost 5 bases, with 11 bases spanning the gap. The CDR3 runs 15 residues. Here the CDR3 reads CASSLVPGGTGELFF. The CDR3 DNA follows: TGCGCCAGCAGCTTGGTTCCAGGAGGGACCGGGGAGCTGTTTTTT.

The table lists this clonotype with many counts. The rearrangement links TRBV4-2 to TRBJ2-7; the match to TRBD2 covers 7 bases. J lost 5 bases, V lost 0 bases, and 10 bases had no gene match. The germline V gene has CDR1 LGHNA and CDR2 YNFKEQ. CDR3 length: 16 amino acids. The CDR3 protein is CASSQDKWEGPNEQYF. The CDR3 DNA follows: TGTGCCAGCAGCCAAGATAAGTGGGAGGGGCCCAACGAGCAGTACTTC.

With respect to this clonotype: This may be a read error: a much more frequent sequence differs by one nucleotide. CDR3 bases: TGTGCCGGCAGCTCTGGGGGGAGTTCAGATACGCAGTATTTT. This translates into CAGSSGGSSDTQYF. This rearrangement joins TRBV7-3 to TRBJ2-3; perhaps TRBD2 as D (6 bases). The CDR3 runs to 14 residues. Per the germline V gene, CDR1 is SGHTA and CDR2 is FQGTGA.